The 20 T cell receptor beta chains below come from one sample, sequenced in a study of shared clonotypes between healthy human individuals. TCRdb's table, derived via immunoSEQ multiplex PCR, lists solely in-frame clones and lacks some. The table records some 1.4 million clones, roughly 96% of them present only once. The sequencing sample was made of naive CD4+ T cells sorted from blood. This sample's subset: CD45RA+ positively selected. The origin of the receptors is a man aged 25-45 years in good health.

The gene calls are TRBV7-2 and TRBJ1-5; D possibly corresponds to TRBD1 (5 bases). CDR3 size: 15 residues. CDR1 and CDR2 from the germline V gene are SGHTA and FQGNSA. The V and J ends lost 5 bases and 8 bases respectively, with 19 bases between them. The CDR3 loop is CASSLGQGAGEPQHF. For the CDR3, the DNA is TGTGCCAGCAGCCTCGGACAAGGGGCCGGGGAGCCCCAGCATTTT.

The CDR3 loop is CASRSRGGASYEQYF. CDR3 sequence (DNA): TGTGCCAGCAGATCCCGGGGAGGAGCTTCCTACGAGCAGTACTTC. V gene TRBV28 combines with J gene TRBJ2-7, with D perhaps matching TRBD2 (6 bases). CDR3 size: 15 residues. Germline CDR1 and CDR2: MDHEN and SYDVKM. Between the trimmed V and J ends, which lost 6 bases and 1 base, there was a span of 16 bases.

The chain has TRBV15 and TRBJ1-1, with TRBD1 as a possible D gene (6 bases). CDR1 LNHNV and CDR2 YYDKDF come from the germline V gene (reference sequence). Trimming left V 2 bases short and J 0 bases short, with 7 bases between. This CDR3 spans 14 amino acids. CDR3 region: CATSRQGLNTEAFF. DNA of the CDR3: TGTGCCACCAGCAGACAGGGGTTGAACACTGAAGCTTTCTTT.

This chain uses TRBV7-8 with TRBJ2-7; perhaps TRBD2 as D (5 bases). V lost 4 bases, J lost 7 bases, and 17 bases lay in between. The CDR3 is made up of 14 amino acids. Germline CDR1 is SGHVS and CDR2 is FQNEAQ. The CDR3 DNA follows: TGTGCCAGCAGCTCGACCGGGATTTCGGGGGAGCAGTACTTC. Its translation is CASSSTGISGEQYF.

This clone has a single count. The chain is built from TRBV7-9 and TRBJ2-3; TRBD2 matches at 7 bases. The germline gives CDR1 SEHNR, CDR2 FQNEAQ (reference sequence). The V gene end was trimmed by 0 bases and the J gene end by 8 bases; junction bases not matched to a gene: 2. This CDR3 contains 13 residues. The CDR3 sequence is CASSLAGGSTQYF. Here the CDR3 DNA reads TGTGCCAGCAGCTTAGCGGGGGGGAGTACGCAGTATTTT.

The V call is TRBV15, the J call TRBJ1-2; D is unclear. The CDR3 has 16 amino acids. The germline gives CDR1 LNHNV, CDR2 YYDKDF (reference sequence). Trimming cost V 0 bases and J 5 bases, with 16 bases left between them. The CDR3 bases are TGTGCCACCAGCAGAGATAGGGTGAAAGGCCTTTATGGCTACACCTTC. This encodes CATSRDRVKGLYGYTF.

V is TRBV21-1 and J is TRBJ2-7; TRBD1, the table's D call, was not compared with the DNA. TRBV21-1 represents a pseudogene. This CDR3 is built from 17 residues. This CDR3 reads CASSRKRIDRGLNEQYF. The CDR3 DNA follows: TGTGCCAGCAGCAGAAAAAGGATCGACAGGGGTTTGAATGAGCAGTACTTC.

This clone showed up just once. The chain combines TRBV5-6 with TRBJ2-3; 10 bases align to TRBD2. The CDR3 loop spans 16 amino acids. Germline assignment: CDR1 SGHDT and CDR2 YYEEEE. Trimming took 4 bases from V and 0 from J; bases not matched to a gene: 5. The CDR3 here is CASSAPGLASTDTQYF. The DNA for the CDR3 is TGTGCCAGCAGCGCCCCGGGACTAGCGAGCACAGATACGCAGTATTTT.

The chain combines TRBV6-5 with TRBJ2-3; 8 bases fit TRBD2. Trimming at V came to 6 bases and at J to 7 bases, leaving 6 bases not matched to a gene. From germline, CDR1 is MNHEY and CDR2 SVGAGI. The CDR3 is 13 residues long. CDR3 in amino acids: CASSRGGENTQYF. CDR3 nucleotides: TGTGCCAGCAGCCGGGGGGGGGAAAATACGCAGTATTTT.

About this clone itself: At one end, the junction sequence differs from germline, possibly due to a read error. The chain links TRBV4-1 to TRBJ1-5; maybe TRBD1 (6 bases). CDR3 length: 14 amino acids. Germline CDR1 MGHRA, CDR2 YSYEKL. The CDR3 region has the DNA TGCGCCAGCACCCAACGGGGGCTGGATCAGCCCCAGCATTTT. The encoded protein is CASTQRGLDQPQHF.

The chain combines TRBV28 with TRBJ1-5; 10 bases fit TRBD1. J lost 6 bases, V lost 5 bases, and 4 bases had no gene match. This CDR3 region has 14 residues. Germline assignment: CDR1 MDHEN and CDR2 SYDVKM. CDR3 DNA: TGTGCCAGCAGTGGGACAGGGGTCGGTCAGCCCCAGCATTTT. Translated, it gives CASSGTGVGQPQHF.

This clone was observed once. The gene calls are TRBV28 and TRBJ1-4; D is ambiguous. Trimming removed 2 bases at V and 7 bases at J, with 11 bases between. This CDR3 is 14 amino acids long. The germline gives CDR1 MDHEN, CDR2 SYDVKM. CDR3 residues: CASSLVGIGEKLFF. In DNA form, the CDR3 reads TGTGCCAGCAGTTTAGTGGGGATTGGTGAAAAACTGTTTTTT.

The chain employs TRBV7-9 and TRBJ2-1; 10 nucleotides line up with TRBD1. CDR3 length equals 15 residues. Per the germline V gene, CDR1 is SEHNR and CDR2 is FQNEAQ (reference sequence). Losses at the gene ends were 5 bases for V and 5 bases for J; bases not matched to a gene: 6. The CDR3 DNA reads TGTGCCAGCAGCCTTAGGACAGGGGGAAACAATGAGCAGTTCTTC. It specifies CASSLRTGGNNEQFF.

The chain combines TRBV5-1 with TRBJ2-7, with D possibly matching TRBD1 (6 bases). Germline lookup yields CDR1 SGHRS and CDR2 YFSETQ. Trimming pared 3 bases from V and 3 bases from J, leaving 19 bases between. The CDR3 has 16 amino acids. In nucleotides, the CDR3 is TGCGCCAGCAGCTCGCTAGAAAACAGGGAAAGCTACGAGCAGTACTTC. It translates to CASSSLENRESYEQYF.

This clone has a handful of counts. This sequence joins TRBV7-2 and TRBJ2-2; D uncertain. Germline V gene lookup returns CDR1 SGHTA and CDR2 FQGNSA. V was trimmed by 6 bases and J by 6 bases, leaving 14 bases between them. This CDR3 region has 14 residues. The CDR3 region has the DNA TGTGCCAGCAGTGGTCGACGGTATTCCGGGGAGCTGTTTTTT. It codes for CASSGRRYSGELFF.

The CDR3 DNA is TGTGCCAGCAGTGAATCCACAGGGTATAGCACAGATACGCAGTATTTT. This sequence encodes CASSESTGYSTDTQYF. This chain connects TRBV25-1 to TRBJ2-3; tentative D call: TRBD1 (6 bases). The germline V gene encodes CDR1 MGHDK and CDR2 SYGVNS. V was pared by 1 base and J by 0 bases, with 11 bases between. This CDR3 spans 16 amino acids.

The chain uses TRBV5-1 and TRBJ1-4; 8 bases match TRBD1. Per germline, CDR1 SGHRS and CDR2 YFSETQ. This CDR3 has 18 residues. The trim removed 4 bases at V and 0 bases at J, leaving 11 bases unmatched. CDR3 region: CASSLDRVGRSTNEKLFF. The CDR3 bases are TGCGCCAGCAGCCTGGACAGGGTTGGAAGGTCAACTAATGAAAAACTGTTTTTT.

This chain joins TRBV9 and TRBJ2-5; unclear D gene. V was pared by 0 bases and J by 5 bases, with 14 bases between. The CDR3 runs 15 residues. The germline V gene has CDR1 SGDLS and CDR2 YYNGEE. The CDR3 DNA follows: TGTGCCAGCAGCGTAGGAAGGAGAGGAGACGAGACCCAGTACTTC. This codes for CASSVGRRGDETQYF.

In this sample, this clone turned up a few times. The chain links TRBV11-2 to TRBJ1-2; TRBD1 might be the D (5 bases). Trimming stripped 5 bases from V and 3 bases from J, with 10 bases between. There are 13 residues in the CDR3. The germline V gene has CDR1 SGHAT and CDR2 FQNNGV. The CDR3 region is CASSLGTYYGYTF. The CDR3, as DNA: TGTGCCAGCAGCCTAGGGACCTACTATGGCTACACCTTC.

The chain is built from TRBV28 and TRBJ1-4; D gene unclear. V lost 1 base and J lost 4, with 4 bases in between. The CDR3 loop spans 13 amino acids. Looked up from germline, CDR1 is MDHEN and CDR2 is SYDVKM. The CDR3 nucleotides read TGTGCCAGCAGTTTATCGGTTAATGAAAAACTGTTTTTT. This gives the protein CASSLSVNEKLFF.